The TCR beta chain described here comes from a study of shared clonotypes between healthy human individuals. Those who donated, Caucasian adults without exception, all lived in Nashville, Tennessee. Per the germline V gene, CDR1 is SNHLY and CDR2 is FYNNEI. This CDR3 comprises 14 residues. V gave up 6 bases and J gave up 5 bases, with 16 bases separating them. For every subset, genomic DNA was evenly distributed across several immunoSEQ plates. Under the authors' procedure: Junction-only sequences produced by ImmunoSEQ had no quality scores, so filtering differed. Sequenced by immunoSEQ multiplex PCR; TCRdb stores in-frame clones only, minus some. The V and J calls and clone size come from that table; D and trimming were worked out from the DNA. Of 450,000 or so clones in the sample, 70% to 80% were seen once.

V gene TRBV2 combines with J gene TRBJ2-5, with D tentatively TRBD1 (5 bases). The clonotype comes from a woman in her forties in good health. Some clones in this sample may be carry-over from other donors' samples. Sequenced input: PBMCs. The CDR3 nucleotides are TGTGCCAGCAGCCCCCTGTTAGGGGCTGAGACCCAGTACTTC. This sequence encodes CASSPLLGAETQYF.